Sequencing of this TCR beta chain was carried out in a study of molecular identifiers for immune sequencing clone quantification. Study overall: Replicate RNA from roughly 20,000 or 100,000 naive CD8 T cells formed five aliquots; four were sequenced.

Methods described previously, with TCR primers listed, were used for bulk TCR libraries. Each CDR3 protein gets one entry after TCRdb re-called the PCR reads with MiXCR. The repertoire holds hundreds of thousands of distinct CDR3 sequences, with about 25% as singletons. This clonotype was found many times. Its specificity is unknown. Whole-study results and caveats: Beyond 20 RNA copies, clones held over 98% of effector molecules, compared with under 1% in naive cells.

The sample was naive CD8+ T cells from blood, with Jurkat cell RNA spiked in. Subset here: FACS-sorted CD8+CD4-CCR7+CD45RA+ naive T cells. The sequence derives from a human donor in good health. Some libraries in this study had Jurkat cell RNA spiked in.

The CDR3 spells CASSSGTRLGELFF. The CDR3 DNA reads TGTGCCAGCAGTTCCGGGACTAGACTCGGGGAGCTGTTTTTT. V gene TRBV28 combines with J gene TRBJ2-2; 8 bases match TRBD2. This CDR3 has 14 residues. Trimming took 4 bases from V and 7 from J; bases not matched to a gene: 5. The germline V gene has CDR1 MDHEN and CDR2 SYDVKM.